The 20 T cell receptor beta chains given below trace back to one sample, sequenced in a study of shared clonotypes between healthy human individuals. This table comes from immunoSEQ multiplex PCR, and its TCRdb copy is limited to in-frame clones, with some not included. This sample has 550,000 to 700,000 clones, with 60% to 75% found just once. The specimen sequenced was memory CD4+ T cells sorted from blood. The subset here: CD45RA-negative fraction. The receptor source for this set is a woman aged 30 to 39 in good health.

This rearrangement joins TRBV4-2 to TRBJ1-2, with 9 bases matching TRBD1. This CDR3 is 15 amino acids long. Trimming took 1 base from V and 4 from J; bases not matched to a gene: 4. Germline V CDR1 and CDR2: LGHNA, YNFKEQ. CDR3: CASSQAGQGGYGYTF. The DNA of the CDR3 is TGTGCCAGCAGCCAAGCGGGACAGGGAGGCTATGGCTACACCTTC.

The chain is built from TRBV28 and TRBJ2-7, with 11 positions matching TRBD2. The CDR3 sequence is 15 residues long. Losses at the gene ends were 5 bases for V and 6 bases for J; bases not matched to a gene: 9. Germline loops: CDR1 MDHEN, CDR2 SYDVKM. In DNA, the CDR3 is TGTGCCAGCAGTCCCTTGGGACTAGCGGTCCCCGAGCAGTACTTC. Protein: CASSPLGLAVPEQYF.

V is TRBV7-9 and J is TRBJ2-1, with 14 bases fitting TRBD2. The CDR3 sequence is 15 residues long. The germline CDR1 and CDR2 sequences are SEHNR and FQNEAQ (reference sequence). The J segment lost 13 bases and the V segment lost 5 bases, leaving 10 bases of the junction unmatched. The CDR3 spells CASSPGLAGAHRQFF. The CDR3 DNA reads as TGTGCCAGCAGCCCGGGACTAGCGGGAGCCCACCGACAGTTCTTC.

The rearrangement uses TRBV27 and TRBJ1-2; D remains ambiguous. The germline gives CDR1 MNHEY, CDR2 SMNVEV (reference sequence). The CDR3 consists of 14 residues. The V end was cut by 2 bases, the J end by 6 bases, with 13 bases between. DNA of the CDR3: TGTGCCAGCAGTTTAGGAGGGCCAGTTCATGGCTACACCTTC. Translated, it gives CASSLGGPVHGYTF.

The rearrangement uses TRBV28 and TRBJ2-7; 9 bases match TRBD1. The V gene's germline CDR1 is MDHEN and CDR2 SYDVKM. V shed 2 bases, J shed 7 bases, and the junction held 9 bases outside the gene matches. The CDR3 totals 15 residues. CDR3 sequence reads: CASSLGGTGTMEQYF. CDR3 nucleotides: TGTGCCAGCAGTTTAGGCGGGACAGGGACAATGGAGCAGTACTTC.

The chain has TRBV30 and TRBJ2-5; D tentatively reads TRBD1 or TRBD2 (5 bases each). CDR1 is GTSNPN and CDR2 is SVGIG in the germline V gene (reference sequence). Deletions cut 3 bases from V and 5 bases from J, with 10 bases between. The CDR3 has 12 residues. CDR3 bases: TGTGCCTGGAGGGGTTGGGGGGAGACCCAGTACTTC. This gives the protein CAWRGWGETQYF.

This sequence joins TRBV2 and TRBJ2-6, with a weak D call TRBD1 (6 bases). Deletions cut 6 bases from V and 5 bases from J, with 11 bases between. The CDR3 consists of 14 residues. In germline, CDR1 is SNHLY, CDR2 FYNNEI. The CDR3 is CASSKDRRANVLTF. The CDR3 region has the DNA TGTGCCAGCAGCAAGGACAGACGGGCCAACGTCCTGACTTTC.

The J gene is TRBJ1-1, the V gene TRBV27, with D maybe TRBD1 (5 bases). The germline gives CDR1 MNHEY, CDR2 SMNVEV (reference sequence). The CDR3 is 16 residues long. Trimming took 5 bases from V and 6 from J, leaving 22 bases between them. The CDR3 protein is CASSQQPGPEGAEAFF. In nucleotides, the CDR3 is TGTGCCAGCAGTCAACAACCGGGGCCAGAAGGCGCTGAAGCTTTCTTT.

V and J are TRBV10-3 and TRBJ1-2; a weak D match, TRBD1 (6 bases). Trimming stripped 8 bases from V and 2 bases from J, with 12 bases between. The CDR3 runs 13 residues. CDR1 is ENHRY, CDR2 SYGVKD, per germline. The CDR3 here is CAIRDRTNYGYTF. Here the CDR3 DNA reads TGTGCCATCCGAGACAGGACCAACTATGGCTACACCTTC.

Concerning this clone itself: Since a much larger clone is just one base distant, this may be a read error. The gene calls are TRBV27 and TRBJ1-1; 7 bases are shared with TRBD1. The CDR3 has 13 residues. The V segment lost 6 bases and the J segment 1 base; nucleotides outside the gene matches: 2. Germline V lookup: CDR1 MNHEY, CDR2 SMNVEV (reference sequence). This CDR3 is CASRTGRNTEAFF. The DNA of the CDR3 is TGTGCCAGCAGGACAGGGAGGAACACTGAAGCTTTCTTT.

This clone was seen a few times. The CDR3 loop reads CASSLAGTGDYGELFF. DNA of the CDR3: TGTGCCAGCAGTTTAGCCGGGACAGGGGATTACGGGGAGCTGTTTTTT. The chain links TRBV27 to TRBJ2-2, with TRBD1 matching 10 bases. Germline V gene lookup returns CDR1 MNHEY and CDR2 SMNVEV (reference sequence). The CDR3 consists of 16 residues. The V gene end was trimmed by 2 bases and the J gene end by 7 bases; junction bases not matched to a gene: 7.

V and J are TRBV7-6 and TRBJ2-3, with no clear D. The CDR3 contains 15 residues. V was trimmed by 5 bases and J by 2 bases, leaving 14 bases between them. Germline CDR1 is SGHVS and CDR2 is FNYEAQ. CDR3 in amino acids: CASSVGPTLTDTQYF. The CDR3 DNA reads as TGTGCCAGCAGCGTGGGCCCTACCCTCACAGATACGCAGTATTTT.

The chain links TRBV5-8 to TRBJ2-7, with 10 bases identical to TRBD1. Germline-derived CDR1 and CDR2 are SGHTS and YDEGEE. J gave up 3 bases and V 5 bases, and 11 bases lay outside the gene matches. The CDR3 covers 16 residues. The CDR3 DNA reads as TGTGCCAGCAGAACGGTCGGGACAGGGGACTTCTACGAGCAGTACTTC. Translation: CASRTVGTGDFYEQYF.

This clone occurred a few times. This chain links TRBV28 with TRBJ1-2; 7 nucleotides align to TRBD1. J was trimmed by 1 base and V by 2 bases; bases with no gene match: 7. CDR3 length: 16 amino acids. CDR1 MDHEN and CDR2 SYDVKM come from the germline V gene. The CDR3 DNA reads TGTGCCAGCAGTTTAGCGTACGGACAGGTTAACTATGGCTACACCTTC. Translation: CASSLAYGQVNYGYTF.

The CDR3 DNA sequence: TGTGCCAGCTCACTATACTCACAGAACACTGAAGCTTTCTTT. This sequence encodes CASSLYSQNTEAFF. The chain links TRBV18 to TRBJ1-1; D gene unclear. V was pared by 4 bases and J by 1 base, with 10 bases between. The CDR3 covers 14 residues. Germline V gene lookup returns CDR1 KGHSH and CDR2 LQKENI.

V is TRBV6-1 and J is TRBJ2-2; D assignment may be TRBD1 or TRBD2 (5 bases each). Trimming shortened V by 5 bases and J by 6 bases, and 10 bases separated the two germline ends. CDR3 length: 13 amino acids. Germline CDR1 reads MNHNS; CDR2 reads SASEGT. The CDR3 DNA is TGTGCCAGCAGTATAGAGGGACCCGGGGAGCTGTTTTTT. Encoded protein: CASSIEGPGELFF.

This rearrangement joins TRBV5-4 to TRBJ1-1; D is undetermined. Germline-derived CDR1 and CDR2 are SGHNT and YYREEE (reference sequence). Trimming removed 3 bases at V and 5 bases at J, with 5 bases between. The CDR3 runs 11 residues. The CDR3 nucleotides are TGTGCCAGCAGCTCCTTTACTGAAGCTTTCTTT. Amino acid sequence: CASSSFTEAFF.

The CDR3 DNA follows: TGTGCCAGCAGACCGGTACAGGGGATCCAGCCCCAGCATTTT. This encodes CASRPVQGIQPQHF. V is TRBV6-6 and J is TRBJ1-5, with 7 bases lining up with TRBD1. Germline CDR1 reads MNHNY; CDR2 reads SVGAGI (reference sequence). The CDR3 has 14 residues. V dropped 6 bases and J dropped 7; count of bases not matched to a gene: 9.

This clone appeared a single time. This chain links TRBV5-1 with TRBJ1-4, with unresolved D. Looked up from germline, CDR1 is SGHRS and CDR2 is YFSETQ. V shed 2 bases and J shed 0 bases, with 11 bases lying between them. CDR3 size: 16 residues. CDR3 in amino acids: CASSFEPRPTNEKLFF. The CDR3 DNA reads TGCGCCAGCAGCTTCGAACCCCGACCAACTAATGAAAAACTGTTTTTT.

V is TRBV29-1 and J is TRBJ1-5; D ambiguous. Germline values: CDR1 SQVTM, CDR2 ANQGSEA. The V gene lost 4 bases and the J gene lost 8 bases, with 12 bases spanning the gap. This CDR3 comprises 12 residues. CDR3 sequence: CSVVVSGEPQHF. CDR3 in DNA: TGCAGCGTTGTGGTCTCCGGGGAGCCCCAGCATTTT. Filled out from reference TRBV29-1 and TRBJ1-5, the complete variable domain reads SAVISQKPSRDICQRGTSLTIQCQVDSQVTMMFWYRQQPGQSLTLIATANQGSEATYESGFVIDKFPISRPNLTFSTLTVSNMSPEDSSIYLCSVVVSGEPQHFGDGTRLSIL.